Given below is one TCR beta chain in context. Germline assignment: CDR1 MNHEY and CDR2 SMNVEV (reference sequence). The V and J ends lost 7 bases and 1 base respectively, with 11 bases between them. The CDR3 extends over 15 amino acids. The record originates from a study of T cell changes during pregnancy in multiple sclerosis. Produced via immunoSEQ multiplex PCR; TCRdb's table is partial and in-frame only. The sample includes tens of thousands of clones, around 93% of them seen just once. The chain employs TRBV27 and TRBJ1-6; D ambiguous. The TCR originated in a female donor in good health, enrolled as a control in a pregnancy study. Sequenced material: CD4+ T cells from peripheral blood mononuclear cells, taken after pregnancy. For the CDR3, the DNA is TGTGCCAGCACGGGAGGGATTTCCTATAATTCACCCCTCCACTTT. It encodes CASTGGISYNSPLHF.